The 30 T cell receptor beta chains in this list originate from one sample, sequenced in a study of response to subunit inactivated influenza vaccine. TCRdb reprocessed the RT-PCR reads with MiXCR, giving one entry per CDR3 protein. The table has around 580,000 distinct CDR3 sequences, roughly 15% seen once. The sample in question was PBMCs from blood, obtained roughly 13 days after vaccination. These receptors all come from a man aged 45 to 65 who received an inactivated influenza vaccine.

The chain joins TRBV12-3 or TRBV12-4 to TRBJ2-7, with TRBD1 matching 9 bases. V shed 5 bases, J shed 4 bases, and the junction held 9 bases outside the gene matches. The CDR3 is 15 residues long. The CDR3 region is CASSAGQGLGYEQYF. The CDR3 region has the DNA TGTGCCAGCAGTGCGGGACAGGGATTGGGATACGAGCAGTACTTC.

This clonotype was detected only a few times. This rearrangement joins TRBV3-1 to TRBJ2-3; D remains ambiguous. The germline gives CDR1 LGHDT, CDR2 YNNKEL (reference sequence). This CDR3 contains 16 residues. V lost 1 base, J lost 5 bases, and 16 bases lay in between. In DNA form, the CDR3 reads TGTGCCAGCAGCCAAGGCCCCAGTTACCGACTAGATACGCAGTATTTT. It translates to CASSQGPSYRLDTQYF.

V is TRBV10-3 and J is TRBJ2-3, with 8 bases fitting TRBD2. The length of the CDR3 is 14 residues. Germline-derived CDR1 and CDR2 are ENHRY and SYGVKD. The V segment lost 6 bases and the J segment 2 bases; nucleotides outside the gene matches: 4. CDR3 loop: CAIRLAGNTDTQYF. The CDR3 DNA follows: TGTGCCATCAGGTTAGCGGGAAACACAGATACGCAGTATTTT.

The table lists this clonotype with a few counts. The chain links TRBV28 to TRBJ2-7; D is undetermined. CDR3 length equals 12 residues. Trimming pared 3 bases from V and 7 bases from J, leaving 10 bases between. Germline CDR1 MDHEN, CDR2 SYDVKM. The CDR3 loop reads CASSFGWKEQYF. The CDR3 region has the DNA TGTGCCAGCAGTTTTGGGTGGAAGGAGCAGTACTTC.

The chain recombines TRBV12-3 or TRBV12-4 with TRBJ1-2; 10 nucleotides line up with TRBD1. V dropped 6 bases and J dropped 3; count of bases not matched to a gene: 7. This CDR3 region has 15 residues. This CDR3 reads CASRPTGQGYYGYTF. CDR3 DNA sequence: TGTGCCAGCAGACCCACGGGACAGGGGTACTATGGCTACACCTTC.

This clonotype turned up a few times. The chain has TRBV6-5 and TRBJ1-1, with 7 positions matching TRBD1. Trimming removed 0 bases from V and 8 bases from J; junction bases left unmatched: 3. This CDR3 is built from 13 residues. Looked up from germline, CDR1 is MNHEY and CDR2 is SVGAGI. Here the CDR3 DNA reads TGTGCCAGCAGTTACTCGAGGGGGCTCGAAGCTTTCTTT. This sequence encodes CASSYSRGLEAFF.

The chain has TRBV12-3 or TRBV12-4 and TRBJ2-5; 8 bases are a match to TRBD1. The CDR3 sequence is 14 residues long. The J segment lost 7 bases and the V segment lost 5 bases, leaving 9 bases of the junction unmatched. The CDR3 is CASSDRGVPWTQYF. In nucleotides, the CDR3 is TGTGCCAGCAGTGACAGGGGCGTACCGTGGACCCAGTACTTC.

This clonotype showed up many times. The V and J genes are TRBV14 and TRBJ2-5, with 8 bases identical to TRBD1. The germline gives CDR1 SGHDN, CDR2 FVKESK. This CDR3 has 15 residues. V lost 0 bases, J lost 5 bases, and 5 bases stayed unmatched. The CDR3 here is CASSQDRGRIETQYF. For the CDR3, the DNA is TGTGCCAGCAGCCAAGACAGGGGGCGAATCGAGACCCAGTACTTC. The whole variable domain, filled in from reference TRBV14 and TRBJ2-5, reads EAGVTQFPSHSVIEKGQTVTLRCDPISGHDNLYWYRRVMGKEIKFLLHFVKESKQDESGMPNNRFLAERTGGTYSTLKVQPAELEDSGVYFCASSQDRGRIETQYFGPGTRLLVL.

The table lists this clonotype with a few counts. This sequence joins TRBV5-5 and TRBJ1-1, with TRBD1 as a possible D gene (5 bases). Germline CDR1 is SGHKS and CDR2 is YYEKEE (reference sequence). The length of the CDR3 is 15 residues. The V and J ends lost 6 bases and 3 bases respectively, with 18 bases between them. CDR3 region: CASTRGDVQDTEAFF. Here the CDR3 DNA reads TGTGCCAGCACCCGAGGGGACGTCCAAGACACTGAAGCTTTCTTT.

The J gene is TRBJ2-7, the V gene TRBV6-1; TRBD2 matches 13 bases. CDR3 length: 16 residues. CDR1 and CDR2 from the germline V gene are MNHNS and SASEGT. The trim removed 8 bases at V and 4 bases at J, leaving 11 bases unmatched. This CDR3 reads CASFPGTSGIVYEQYF. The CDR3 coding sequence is TGTGCCAGCTTCCCCGGGACTAGCGGGATAGTTTACGAGCAGTACTTC.

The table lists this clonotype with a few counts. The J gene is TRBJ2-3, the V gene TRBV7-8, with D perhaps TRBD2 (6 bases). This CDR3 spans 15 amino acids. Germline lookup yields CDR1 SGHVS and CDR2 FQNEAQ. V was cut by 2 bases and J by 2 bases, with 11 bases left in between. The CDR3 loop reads CASSLIGGLTDTQYF. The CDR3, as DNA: TGTGCCAGCAGCTTAATTGGGGGACTCACAGATACGCAGTATTTT.

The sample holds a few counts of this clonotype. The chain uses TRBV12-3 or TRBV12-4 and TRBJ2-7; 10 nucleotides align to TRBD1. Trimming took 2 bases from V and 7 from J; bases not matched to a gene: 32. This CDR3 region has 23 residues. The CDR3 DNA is TGTGCCAGCAGTTTAATGAGAGGGGACCGGGTAAAAATGCCGGGACAGGGGATTAATGAGCAGTACTTC. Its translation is CASSLMRGDRVKMPGQGINEQYF.

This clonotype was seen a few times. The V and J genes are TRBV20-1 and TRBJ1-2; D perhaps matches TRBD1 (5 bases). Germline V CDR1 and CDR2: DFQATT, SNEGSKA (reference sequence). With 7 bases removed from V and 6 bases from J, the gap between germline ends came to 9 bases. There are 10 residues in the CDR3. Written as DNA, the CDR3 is TGCAGTGTCTGGGGGGATGGCTACACCTTC. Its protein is CSVWGDGYTF.

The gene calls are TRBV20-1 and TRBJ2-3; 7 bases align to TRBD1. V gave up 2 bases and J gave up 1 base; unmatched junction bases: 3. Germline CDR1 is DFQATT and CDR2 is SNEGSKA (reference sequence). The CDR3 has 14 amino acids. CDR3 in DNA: TGCAGTGCTAGAAGGGGGCAGGGCACAGATACGCAGTATTTT. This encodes CSARRGQGTDTQYF.

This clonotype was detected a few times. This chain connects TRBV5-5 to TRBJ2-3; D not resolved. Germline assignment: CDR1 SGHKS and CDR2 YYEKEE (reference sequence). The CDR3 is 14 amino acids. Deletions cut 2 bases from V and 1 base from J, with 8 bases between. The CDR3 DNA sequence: TGTGCCAGCAGCTTACGAACAGGCACAGATACGCAGTATTTT. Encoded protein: CASSLRTGTDTQYF.

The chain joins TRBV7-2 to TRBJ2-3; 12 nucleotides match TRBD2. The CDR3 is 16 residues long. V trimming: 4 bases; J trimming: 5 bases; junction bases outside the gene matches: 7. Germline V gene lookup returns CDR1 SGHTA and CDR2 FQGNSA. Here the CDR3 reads CASSSHLLAGGDTQYF. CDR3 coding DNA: TGTGCCAGCAGCTCCCACCTACTAGCGGGGGGAGATACGCAGTATTTT.

The CDR3 DNA reads as TGCAGTGCAATTAGTCTGATCGGAAGACAGGGATCCACTGAAGCTTTCTTT. Its translation: CSAISLIGRQGSTEAFF. The rearrangement links TRBV20-1 to TRBJ1-1, with TRBD1 identical over 7 bases. The trim removed 6 bases at V and 4 bases at J, leaving 20 bases unmatched. The CDR3 is 17 amino acids. CDR1 and CDR2 from the germline V gene are DFQATT and SNEGSKA (reference sequence).

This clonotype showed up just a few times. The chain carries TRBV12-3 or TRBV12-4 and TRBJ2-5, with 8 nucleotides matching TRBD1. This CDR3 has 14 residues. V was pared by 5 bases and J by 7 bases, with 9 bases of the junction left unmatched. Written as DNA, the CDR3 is TGTGCCAGCAGTCTAGGACAGGGCTCGGCGACCCAGTACTTC. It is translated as CASSLGQGSATQYF.

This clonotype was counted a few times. The CDR3 protein is CSARDFGLDYNEQFF. In DNA, the CDR3 is TGCAGTGCTAGAGATTTTGGACTCGACTACAATGAGCAGTTCTTC. This rearrangement joins TRBV20-1 to TRBJ2-1; weak D call: TRBD2 (5 bases). This CDR3 is 15 amino acids long. Germline V gene data show CDR1 as DFQATT and CDR2 as SNEGSKA (reference sequence). V was clipped by 0 bases and J by 3 bases, with 12 bases between them.

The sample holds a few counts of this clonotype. CDR3 sequence: CASSEAFLAASNQPQHF. The DNA for the CDR3 is TGTGCCAGCAGTGAAGCGTTTCTGGCAGCTAGCAATCAGCCCCAGCATTTT. The rearrangement links TRBV2 to TRBJ1-5; D gene uncertain. This CDR3 has 17 residues. Trimming removed 0 bases from V and 0 bases from J, with 12 bases in between. Germline V gene sequence: CDR1 SNHLY, CDR2 FYNNEI.

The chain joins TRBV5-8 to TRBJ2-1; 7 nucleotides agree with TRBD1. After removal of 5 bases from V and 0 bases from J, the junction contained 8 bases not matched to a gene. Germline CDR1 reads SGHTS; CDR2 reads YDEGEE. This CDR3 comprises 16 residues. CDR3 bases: TGTGCCAGCAGAACTTCGACAGGGAGCTCCTACAATGAGCAGTTCTTC. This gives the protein CASRTSTGSSYNEQFF.

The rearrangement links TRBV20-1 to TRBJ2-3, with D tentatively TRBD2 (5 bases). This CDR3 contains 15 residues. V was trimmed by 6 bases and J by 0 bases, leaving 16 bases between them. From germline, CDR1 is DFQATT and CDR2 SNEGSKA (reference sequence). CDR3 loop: CSAPSRRTSTDTQYF. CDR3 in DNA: TGCAGTGCACCTTCTCGGCGGACTAGCACAGATACGCAGTATTTT.

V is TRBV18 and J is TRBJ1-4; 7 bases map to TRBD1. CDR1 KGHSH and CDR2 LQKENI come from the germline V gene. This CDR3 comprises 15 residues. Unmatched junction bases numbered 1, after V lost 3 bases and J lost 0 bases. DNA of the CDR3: TGTGCCAGCTCACCGGGACAGACAACTAATGAAAAACTGTTTTTT. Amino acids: CASSPGQTTNEKLFF.

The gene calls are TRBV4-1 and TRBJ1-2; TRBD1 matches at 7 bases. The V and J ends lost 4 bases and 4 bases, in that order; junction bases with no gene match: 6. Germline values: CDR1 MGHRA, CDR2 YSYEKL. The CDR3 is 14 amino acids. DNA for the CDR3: TGCGCCAGCAGCCCCGGGACAGCTCTCTATGGCTACACCTTC. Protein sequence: CASSPGTALYGYTF.

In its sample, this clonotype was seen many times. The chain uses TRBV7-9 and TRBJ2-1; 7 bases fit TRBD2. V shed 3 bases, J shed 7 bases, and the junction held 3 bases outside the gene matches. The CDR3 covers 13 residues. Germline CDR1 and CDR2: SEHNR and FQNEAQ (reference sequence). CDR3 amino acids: CASSFQAGNEQFF. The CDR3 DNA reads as TGTGCCAGCAGCTTCCAAGCGGGGAATGAGCAGTTCTTC.

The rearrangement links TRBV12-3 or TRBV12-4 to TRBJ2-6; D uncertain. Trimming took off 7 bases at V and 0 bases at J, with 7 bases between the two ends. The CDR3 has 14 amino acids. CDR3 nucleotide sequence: TGTGCCAGCATGAAGGGCTCTGGGGCCAACGTCCTGACTTTC. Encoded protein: CASMKGSGANVLTF.

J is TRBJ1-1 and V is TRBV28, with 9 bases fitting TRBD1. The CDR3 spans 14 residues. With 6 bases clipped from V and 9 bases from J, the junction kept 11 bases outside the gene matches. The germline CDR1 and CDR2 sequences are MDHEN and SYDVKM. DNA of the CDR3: TGTGCCAGCAGGCAAGGGACAGGGAGAAACCAAGCTTTCTTT. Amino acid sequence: CASRQGTGRNQAFF.

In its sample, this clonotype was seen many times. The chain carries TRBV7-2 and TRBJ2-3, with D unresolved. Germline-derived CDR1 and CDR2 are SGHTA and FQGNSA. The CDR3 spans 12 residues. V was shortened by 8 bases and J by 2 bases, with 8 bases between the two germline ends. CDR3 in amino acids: CASSPDTDTQYF. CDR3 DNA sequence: TGTGCCAGCTCACCAGACACAGATACGCAGTATTTT. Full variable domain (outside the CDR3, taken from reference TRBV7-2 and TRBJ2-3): GAGVSQSPSNKVTEKGKDVELRCDPISGHTALYWYRQSLGQGLEFLIYFQGNSAPDKSGLPSDRFSAERTGGSVSTLTIQRTQQEDSAVYLCASSPDTDTQYFGPGTRLTVL.

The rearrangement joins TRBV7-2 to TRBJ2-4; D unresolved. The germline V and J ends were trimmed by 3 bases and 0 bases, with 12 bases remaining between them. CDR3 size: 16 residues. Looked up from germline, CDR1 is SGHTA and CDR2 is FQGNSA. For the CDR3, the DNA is TGTGCCAGCAGCTTTCGGGTCGGGTTAGCCAAAAACATTCAGTACTTC. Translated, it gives CASSFRVGLAKNIQYF.

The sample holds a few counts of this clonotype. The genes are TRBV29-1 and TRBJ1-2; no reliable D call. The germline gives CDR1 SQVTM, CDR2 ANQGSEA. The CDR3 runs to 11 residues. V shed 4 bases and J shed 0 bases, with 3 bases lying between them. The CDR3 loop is CSVVPNYGYTF. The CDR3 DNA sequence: TGCAGCGTTGTCCCTAACTATGGCTACACCTTC.